This TCR beta chain was recovered during a study of beta chain features in type 1 diabetes (dated by TCRdb to 2016 to 2019). As for the study more broadly: Mean age, gender distribution, total cell number and subset yield did not differ between patients and healthy donors. A total of around 110,000,000 sorted cells were examined across all samples, and RNA yield correlated strongly with the number of cells per subset. In the study, TCRB repertoires of sorted circulating CD4+ T cell subsets from recently diagnosed type 1 diabetes patients were compared with those of matched healthy donors. Regulatory and stem cell-like memory subsets were obtained from only 8 patients and roughly eight healthy donors, while naive and central memory subsets were obtained from all 30 or so donors. Study-wide conclusions, independent of this receptor: Because small numbers of individuals were included in the HLA sub-analyses, any influence of HLA type on TCRB rearrangement was left unresolved. Because cDNA was sequenced instead of genomic DNA, activated cells with high expression could be over-represented, although the groups did not differ in activation or CD3 levels. Shorter templates might have been favored by PCR, but patient and control samples were amplified and corrected together, so both groups would have been affected equally by any skew. A moderate but significant shortening of TCRB CDR3 length was observed in type 1 diabetes patients in all four CD4+ subsets. At VDJ recombination sites, type 1 diabetes patients had fewer insertions and more deleted nucleotides, which implies abnormalities in thymic rearrangement. The naive, central memory and regulatory TCRB repertoires appeared to resemble one another more closely among patients than among healthy donors.

Comments on this clone: Its binding antigen is unknown. No quality values exist for individual bases; no much larger clone is one base distant.

The entire isolated RNA was reverse transcribed using the High Capacity cDNA Reverse Transcription Kit, and thus expressed TCRB transcripts were sequenced. Deep immunoSEQ sequencing was performed on naive, central memory and regulatory T cell samples, with an average of around 3.4 million total reads per sample. Sorted cells were lysed in RLT buffer and RNA was extracted with DNase-treated RNeasy Micro or Mini kits, depending on cell number. To prevent cross-contamination, each cell subset was processed individually, whereas patient and healthy donor samples were processed jointly. Using the immunoSEQ multiplex PCR, TCRB sequences were amplified from cDNA into 87-bp fragments spanning the CDR3 region. The amplicons were sequenced using the Illumina HiSeq platform. In the paper's pipeline: Synthetic template baselines were used to correct PCR bias computationally, reads within Hamming distance 2 were collapsed together, and singletons that could not be merged were discarded. Reads were aligned to IMGT to assign V, D and J genes, CDR3 length, and insertions or deletions at six rearrangement sites. Within each subset, clonotype counts were normalized to the number of sorted cells before true diversity and Gini coefficients were calculated with the tcR R package. The overlap coefficient, calculated on TCRB nucleotide sequences, was used to quantify repertoire sharing. Out-of-frame TCRB sequences from naive cells were analyzed as a proxy for the pre-selection repertoire. TCRdb took over this immuneACCESS table, retaining in-frame rearrangements with V and J assigned. Such tables are incomplete; in checked studies, under half of the missing clones stem from an unresolved V gene, and the remainder is unexplained. V and J calls and clone size are as listed in that table; D and trimming were resolved from the DNA. The sample records 860,000 or so clones, 17% of which are singletons. The top ten hold 0.023% of the sample.

A single peripheral blood draw of around 120 mL on average was collected from each donor into heparinised tubes. A BD FACSAria II and a panel including CD45RO, CCR7, CD25, CD127, CD95 and CD27 were used to sort naive, central memory, regulatory and stem cell-like memory CD4+ T cells. Purity was above 95% for every sorted population. PBMCs were isolated right away by Lymphoprep density gradient centrifugation and were stained directly, without culture. So that batch effects would be minimized, each experiment stained and sorted samples in pairs, pairing one healthy donor with one patient. Sequences were obtained from naive CD4+ T cells from blood. Taken with the paper, the label for cell subset or site translates to: true naive CD4+ T cells. The source is a woman under 30 in good health.

The CDR3 is CASSTGGAKNIQYF. Read as DNA, the sequence is TGTGCCAGCAGTACAGGGGGAGCCAAAAACATTCAGTACTTC. The V and J genes are TRBV6-1 and TRBJ2-4; TRBD1 lines up with 8 middle nucleotides. V is cut back by 5 bases and J by 0 bases, with 0 bases in the junction unmatched. Taken from cysteine to phenylalanine, the CDR3 has 14 residues. Left in the record is the CDR3 DNA by itself, 42 bases read in frame from the first base. Via the germline V gene, CDR1 is MNHNS and CDR2 SASEGT.